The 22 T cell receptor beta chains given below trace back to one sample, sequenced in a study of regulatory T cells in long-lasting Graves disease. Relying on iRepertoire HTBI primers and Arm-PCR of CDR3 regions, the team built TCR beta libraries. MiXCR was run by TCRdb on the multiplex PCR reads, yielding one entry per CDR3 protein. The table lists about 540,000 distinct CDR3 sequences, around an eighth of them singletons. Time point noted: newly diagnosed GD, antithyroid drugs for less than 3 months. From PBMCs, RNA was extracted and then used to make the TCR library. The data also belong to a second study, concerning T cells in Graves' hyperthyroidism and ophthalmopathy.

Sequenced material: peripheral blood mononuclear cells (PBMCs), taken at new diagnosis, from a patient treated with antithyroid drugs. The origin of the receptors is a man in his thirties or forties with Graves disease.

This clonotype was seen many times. This chain's CDR3 is CSVEDDLGDYSYEQYF. The CDR3 DNA reads TGCAGCGTTGAAGATGATTTGGGGGACTATTCCTACGAGCAGTACTTC. This chain links TRBV29-1 with TRBJ2-7, with 7 bases that match TRBD2. V lost 0 bases and J lost 1; bases outside the gene matches: 9. Germline CDR1 and CDR2: SQVTM and ANQGSEA. The CDR3 loop spans 16 amino acids.

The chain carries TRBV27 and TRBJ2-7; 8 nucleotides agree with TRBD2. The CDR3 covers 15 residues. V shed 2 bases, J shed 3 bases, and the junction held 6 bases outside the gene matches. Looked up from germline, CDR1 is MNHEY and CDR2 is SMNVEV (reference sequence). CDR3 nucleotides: TGTGCCAGCAGTTTAAGGTGGGGACTAGGCTACGAGCAGTACTTC. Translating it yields CASSLRWGLGYEQYF.

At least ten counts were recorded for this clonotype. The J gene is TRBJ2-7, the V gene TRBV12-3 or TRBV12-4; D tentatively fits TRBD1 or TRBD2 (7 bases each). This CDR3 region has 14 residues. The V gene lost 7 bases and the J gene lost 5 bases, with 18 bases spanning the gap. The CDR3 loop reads CASTSGGGGDEQYF. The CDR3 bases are TGTGCCAGCACCTCAGGGGGGGGGGGTGACGAGCAGTACTTC.

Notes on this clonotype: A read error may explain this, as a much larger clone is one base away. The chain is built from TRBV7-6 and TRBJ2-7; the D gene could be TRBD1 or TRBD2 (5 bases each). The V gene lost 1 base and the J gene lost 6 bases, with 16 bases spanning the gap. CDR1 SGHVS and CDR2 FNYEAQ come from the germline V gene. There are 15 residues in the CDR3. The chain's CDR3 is CASSLVGGVKSEQYF. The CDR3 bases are TGTGCCAGCAGCTTAGTTGGGGGAGTCAAAAGCGAGCAGTACTTC.

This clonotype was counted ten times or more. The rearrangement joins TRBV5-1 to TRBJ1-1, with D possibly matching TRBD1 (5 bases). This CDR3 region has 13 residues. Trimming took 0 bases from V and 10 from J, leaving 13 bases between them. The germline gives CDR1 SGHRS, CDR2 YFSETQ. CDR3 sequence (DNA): TGCGCCAGCAGCTTGGTTGGGGACTACATAGCTTTCTTT. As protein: CASSLVGDYIAFF.

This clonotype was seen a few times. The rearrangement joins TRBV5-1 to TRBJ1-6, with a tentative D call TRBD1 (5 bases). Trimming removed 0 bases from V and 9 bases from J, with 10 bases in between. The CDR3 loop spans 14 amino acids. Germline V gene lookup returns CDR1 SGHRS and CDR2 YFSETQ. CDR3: CASSLEDKVSPLHF. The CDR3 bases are TGCGCCAGCAGCTTGGAGGACAAAGTTTCACCCCTCCACTTT. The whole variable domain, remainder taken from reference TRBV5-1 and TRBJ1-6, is KAGVTQTPRYLIKTRGQQVTLSCSPISGHRSVSWYQQTPGQGLQFLFEYFSETQRNKGNFPGRFSGRQFSNSRSEMNVSTLELGDSALYLCASSLEDKVSPLHFGNGTRLTVT.

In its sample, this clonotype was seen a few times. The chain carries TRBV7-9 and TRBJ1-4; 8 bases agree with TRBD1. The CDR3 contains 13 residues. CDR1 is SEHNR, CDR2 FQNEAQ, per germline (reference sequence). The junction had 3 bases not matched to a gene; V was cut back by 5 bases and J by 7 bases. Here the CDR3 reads CASSADRGEKLFF. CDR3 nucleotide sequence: TGTGCCAGCAGCGCAGACAGGGGTGAAAAACTGTTTTTT.

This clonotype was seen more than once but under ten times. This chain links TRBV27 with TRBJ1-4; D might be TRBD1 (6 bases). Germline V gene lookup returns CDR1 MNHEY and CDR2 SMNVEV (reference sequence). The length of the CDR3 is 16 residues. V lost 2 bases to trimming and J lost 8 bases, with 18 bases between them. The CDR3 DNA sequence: TGTGCCAGCAGTTTAAAGGGGACACTTCTGGAGGAAAAACTGTTTTTT. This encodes CASSLKGTLLEEKLFF.

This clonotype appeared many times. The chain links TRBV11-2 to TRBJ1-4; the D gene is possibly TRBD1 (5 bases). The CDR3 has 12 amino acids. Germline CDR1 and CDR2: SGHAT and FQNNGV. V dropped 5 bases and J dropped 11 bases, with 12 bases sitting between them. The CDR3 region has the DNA TGTGCCAGCAGCCCCGTCGGGGGGAAACTGTTTTTT. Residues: CASSPVGGKLFF.

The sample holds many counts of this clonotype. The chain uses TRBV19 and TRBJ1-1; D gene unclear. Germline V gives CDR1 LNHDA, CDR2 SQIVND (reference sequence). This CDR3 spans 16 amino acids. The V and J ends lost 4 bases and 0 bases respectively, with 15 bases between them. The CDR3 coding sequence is TGTGCCAGTAGTAGAGATCTTGGCGGCATGAACACTGAAGCTTTCTTT. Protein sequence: CASSRDLGGMNTEAFF.

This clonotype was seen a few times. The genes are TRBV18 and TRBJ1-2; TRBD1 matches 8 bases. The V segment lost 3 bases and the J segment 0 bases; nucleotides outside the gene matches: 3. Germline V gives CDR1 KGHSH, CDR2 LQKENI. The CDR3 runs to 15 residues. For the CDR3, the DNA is TGTGCCAGCTCACCCGACAGGGGACCTAACTATGGCTACACCTTC. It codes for CASSPDRGPNYGYTF.

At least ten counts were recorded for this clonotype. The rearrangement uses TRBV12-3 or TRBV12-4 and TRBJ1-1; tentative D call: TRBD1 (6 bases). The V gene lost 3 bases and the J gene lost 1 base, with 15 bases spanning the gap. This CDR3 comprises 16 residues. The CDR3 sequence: CASSFLPGTKNTEAFF. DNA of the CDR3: TGTGCCAGCAGTTTTCTCCCGGGGACAAAGAACACTGAAGCTTTCTTT.

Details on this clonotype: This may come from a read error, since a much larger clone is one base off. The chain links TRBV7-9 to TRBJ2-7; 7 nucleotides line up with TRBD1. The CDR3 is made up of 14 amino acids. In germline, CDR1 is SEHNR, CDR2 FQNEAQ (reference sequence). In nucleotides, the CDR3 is TGTGCCAGCAGCGGAGACAGGGCCCCCTACAAGCAGTACTTC. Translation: CASSGDRAPYKQYF.

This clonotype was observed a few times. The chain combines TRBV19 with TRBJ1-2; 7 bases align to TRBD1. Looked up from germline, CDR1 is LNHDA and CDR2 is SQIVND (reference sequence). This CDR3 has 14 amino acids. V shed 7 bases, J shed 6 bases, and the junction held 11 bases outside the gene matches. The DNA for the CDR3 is TGTGCCAGTACCAAGAGGGGGCGTAGCCATGGCTACACCTTC. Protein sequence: CASTKRGRSHGYTF.

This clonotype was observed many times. CDR3 nucleotides: TGTGCCAGCAGCCAGCATTGGGAACCTACGGGACTAGCGGGAGTCGCTACCAAAAACATTCAGTACTTC. Translated: CASSQHWEPTGLAGVATKNIQYF. This chain connects TRBV12-3 or TRBV12-4 to TRBJ2-4, with 14 bases matching TRBD2. The CDR3 sequence is 23 residues long. With V trimmed by 6 bases and J by 2 bases, 24 bases remained unmatched.

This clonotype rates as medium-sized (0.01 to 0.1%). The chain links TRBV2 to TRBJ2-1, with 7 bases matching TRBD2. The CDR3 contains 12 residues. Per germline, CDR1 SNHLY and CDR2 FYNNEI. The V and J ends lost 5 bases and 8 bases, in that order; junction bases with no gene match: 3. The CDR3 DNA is TGTGCCAGCAGTAGCGGGGAGGATGAGCAGTTCTTC. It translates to CASSSGEDEQFF.

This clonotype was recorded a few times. The CDR3 spells CASSQVGYYEQYF. The CDR3 coding sequence is TGTGCCAGCAGCCAAGTGGGGTACTACGAGCAGTACTTC. The genes are TRBV14 and TRBJ2-7, with D unresolved. The CDR3 totals 13 residues. Trimming cost V 1 base and J 3 bases, with 7 bases left between them. Germline lookup yields CDR1 SGHDN and CDR2 FVKESK.

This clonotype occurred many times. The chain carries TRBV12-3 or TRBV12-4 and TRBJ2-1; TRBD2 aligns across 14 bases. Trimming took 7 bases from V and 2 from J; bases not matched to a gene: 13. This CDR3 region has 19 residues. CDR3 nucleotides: TGTGCCAGCACCCCGGGACTAGCGGGAGTTCTGGTGACCTACAATGAGCAGTTCTTC. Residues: CASTPGLAGVLVTYNEQFF.

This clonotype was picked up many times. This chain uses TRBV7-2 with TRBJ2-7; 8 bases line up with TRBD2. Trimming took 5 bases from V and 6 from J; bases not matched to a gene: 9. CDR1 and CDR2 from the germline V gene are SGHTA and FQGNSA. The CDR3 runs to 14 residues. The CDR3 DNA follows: TGTGCCAGCAGCATGAGCGGACTAGCTGGCGAGCAGTACTTC. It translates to CASSMSGLAGEQYF.

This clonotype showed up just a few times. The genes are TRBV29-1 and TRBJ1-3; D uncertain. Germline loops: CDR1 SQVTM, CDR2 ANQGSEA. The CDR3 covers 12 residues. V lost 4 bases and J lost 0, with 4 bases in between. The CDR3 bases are TGCAGCGTTGGTAACTCTGGAAACACCATATATTTT. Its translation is CSVGNSGNTIYF.

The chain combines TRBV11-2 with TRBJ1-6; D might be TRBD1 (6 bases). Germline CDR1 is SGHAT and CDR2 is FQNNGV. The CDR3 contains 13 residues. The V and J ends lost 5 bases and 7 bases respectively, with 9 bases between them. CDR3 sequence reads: CASSPRGNSPLHF. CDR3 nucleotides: TGTGCCAGCAGCCCAAGGGGGAATTCACCCCTCCACTTT. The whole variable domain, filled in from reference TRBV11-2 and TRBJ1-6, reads EAGVAQSPRYKIIEKRQSVAFWCNPISGHATLYWYQQILGQGPKLLIQFQNNGVVDDSQLPKDRFSAERLKGVDSTLKIQPAKLEDSAVYLCASSPRGNSPLHFGNGTRLTVT.

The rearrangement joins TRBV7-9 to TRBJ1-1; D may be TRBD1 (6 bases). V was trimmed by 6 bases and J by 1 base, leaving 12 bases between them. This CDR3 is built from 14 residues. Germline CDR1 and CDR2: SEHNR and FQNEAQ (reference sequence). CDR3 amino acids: CASRKTGGNTEAFF. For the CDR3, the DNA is TGTGCCAGCAGGAAGACAGGAGGGAACACTGAAGCTTTCTTT.